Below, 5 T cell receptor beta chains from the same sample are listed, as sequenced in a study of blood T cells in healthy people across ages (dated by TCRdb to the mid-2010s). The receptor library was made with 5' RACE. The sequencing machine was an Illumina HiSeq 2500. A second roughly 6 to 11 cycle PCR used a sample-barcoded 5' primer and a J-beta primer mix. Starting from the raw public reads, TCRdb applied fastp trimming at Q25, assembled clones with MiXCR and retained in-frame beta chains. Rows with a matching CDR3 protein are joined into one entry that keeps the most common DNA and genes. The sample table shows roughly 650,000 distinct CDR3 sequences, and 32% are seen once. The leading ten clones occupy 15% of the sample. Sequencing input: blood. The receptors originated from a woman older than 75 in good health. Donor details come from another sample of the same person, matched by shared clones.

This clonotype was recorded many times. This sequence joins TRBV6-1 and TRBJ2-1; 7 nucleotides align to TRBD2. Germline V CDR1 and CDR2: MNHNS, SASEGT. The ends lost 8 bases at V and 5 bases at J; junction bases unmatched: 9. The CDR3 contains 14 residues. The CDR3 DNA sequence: TGTGCCAGCCACCGGGACTACGTGAACAATGAGCAGTTCTTC. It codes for CASHRDYVNNEQFF.

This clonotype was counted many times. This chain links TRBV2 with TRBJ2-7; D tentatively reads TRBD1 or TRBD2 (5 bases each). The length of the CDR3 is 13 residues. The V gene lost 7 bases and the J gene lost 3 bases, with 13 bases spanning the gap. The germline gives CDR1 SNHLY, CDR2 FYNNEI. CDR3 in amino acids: CASNRDGDYEQYF. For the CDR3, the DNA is TGTGCCAGCAATAGGGACGGGGACTACGAGCAGTACTTC.

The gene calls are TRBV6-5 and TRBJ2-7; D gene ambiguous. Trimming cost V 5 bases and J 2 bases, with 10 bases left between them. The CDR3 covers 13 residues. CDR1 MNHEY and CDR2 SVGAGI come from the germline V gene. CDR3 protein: CASSSSTPYEQYF. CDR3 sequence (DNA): TGTGCCAGCAGTAGCAGTACACCCTACGAGCAGTACTTC.

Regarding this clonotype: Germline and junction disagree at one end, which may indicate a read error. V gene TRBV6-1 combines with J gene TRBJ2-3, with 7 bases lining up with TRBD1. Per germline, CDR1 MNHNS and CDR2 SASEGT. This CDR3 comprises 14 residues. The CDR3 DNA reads TGTACCAGCAGTGACTGGACAGGCCCAGATACGCAGTATTTT. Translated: CTSSDWTGPDTQYF.

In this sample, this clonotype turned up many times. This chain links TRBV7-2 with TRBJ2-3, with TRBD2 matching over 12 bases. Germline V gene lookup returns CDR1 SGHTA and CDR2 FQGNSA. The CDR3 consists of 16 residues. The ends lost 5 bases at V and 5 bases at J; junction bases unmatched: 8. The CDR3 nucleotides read TGTGCCAGCAGCCCCCCCTCTAGCGGGGGGGGAGATACGCAGTATTTT. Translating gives CASSPPSSGGGDTQYF.